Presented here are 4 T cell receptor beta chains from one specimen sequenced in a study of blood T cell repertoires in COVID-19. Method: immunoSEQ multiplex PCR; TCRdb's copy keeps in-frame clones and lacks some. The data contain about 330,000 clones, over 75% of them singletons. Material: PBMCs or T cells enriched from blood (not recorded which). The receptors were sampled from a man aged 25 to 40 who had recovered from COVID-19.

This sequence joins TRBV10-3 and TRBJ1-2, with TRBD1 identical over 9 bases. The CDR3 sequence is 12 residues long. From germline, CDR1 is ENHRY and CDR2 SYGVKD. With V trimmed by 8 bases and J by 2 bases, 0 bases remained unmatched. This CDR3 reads CAIGTGNYGYTF. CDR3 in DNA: TGTGCCATCGGGACAGGGAACTATGGCTACACCTTC.

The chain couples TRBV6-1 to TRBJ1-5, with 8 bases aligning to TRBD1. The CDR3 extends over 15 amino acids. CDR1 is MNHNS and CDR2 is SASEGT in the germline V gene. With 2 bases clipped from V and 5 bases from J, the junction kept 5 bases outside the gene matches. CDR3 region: CASSERTGRDQPQHF. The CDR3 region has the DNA TGTGCCAGCAGTGAAAGGACAGGGCGGGATCAGCCCCAGCATTTT.

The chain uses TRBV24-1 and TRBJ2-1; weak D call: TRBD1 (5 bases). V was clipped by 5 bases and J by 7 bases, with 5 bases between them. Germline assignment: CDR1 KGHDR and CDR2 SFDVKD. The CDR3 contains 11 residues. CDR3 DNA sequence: TGTGCCACCAGTGCAGGGAATGAGCAGTTCTTC. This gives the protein CATSAGNEQFF.

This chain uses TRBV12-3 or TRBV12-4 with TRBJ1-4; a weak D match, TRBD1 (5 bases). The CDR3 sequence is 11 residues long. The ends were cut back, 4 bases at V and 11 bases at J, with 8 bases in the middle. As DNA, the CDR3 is TGTGCCAGCAGTTCGACAGCTAAACTGTTTTTT. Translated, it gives CASSSTAKLFF.